The clone carrying this T cell receptor (beta chain) was seen once. This entry comes from a study of blood T cell repertoires in COVID-19. Study-wide context: Samples of COVID-19 (acute and convalescent) were obtained from the United States, Italy and Spain. From T cells, B-cell-depleted T cells, or PBMCs came the material, which was cDNA or gDNA.

In the original processing: Reference gene primer amplification in the assay estimated nucleated cell counts. Produced via immunoSEQ multiplex PCR; TCRdb's table is partial and in-frame only. That table furnishes V, J and clone size, whereas the DNA furnished D and trimming. The table lists 200,000 to 300,000 clones, 80% to 90% of them singletons, with 4% to 5% in the top ten. Between the trimmed V and J ends, which lost 4 bases and 3 bases, there was a span of 17 bases. There are 16 residues in the CDR3. Germline-derived CDR1 and CDR2 are SGHTS and YDEGEE. Sequenced sample: peripheral blood. J is TRBJ2-1 and V is TRBV5-8; D is perhaps TRBD2 (6 bases). This clonotype originated in a man aged 60 to 69 with acute or convalescent COVID-19. This CDR3 is CASSQYRERVYNEQFF. The CDR3 DNA follows: TGTGCCAGCAGCCAGTATCGGGAGAGAGTCTACAATGAGCAGTTCTTC. Drawing the rest from reference TRBV5-8 and TRBJ2-1, the complete variable domain is EAGVTQSPTHLIKTRGQQATLRCSPISGHTSVYWYQQALGLGLQFLLWYDEGEERNRGNFPPRFSGRQFPNYSSELNVNALELEDSALYLCASSQYRERVYNEQFFGPGTRLTVL.